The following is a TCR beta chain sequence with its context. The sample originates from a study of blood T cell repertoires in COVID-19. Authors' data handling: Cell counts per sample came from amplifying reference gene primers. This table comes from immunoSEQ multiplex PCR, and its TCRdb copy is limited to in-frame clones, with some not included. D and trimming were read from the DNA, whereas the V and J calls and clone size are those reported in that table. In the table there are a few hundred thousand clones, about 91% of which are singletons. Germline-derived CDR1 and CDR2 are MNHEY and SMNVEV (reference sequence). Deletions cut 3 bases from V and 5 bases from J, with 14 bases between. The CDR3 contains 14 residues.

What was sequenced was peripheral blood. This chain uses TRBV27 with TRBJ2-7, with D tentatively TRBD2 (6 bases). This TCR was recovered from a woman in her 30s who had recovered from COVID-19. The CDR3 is CASSFGGIVHEQYF. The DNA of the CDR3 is TGTGCCAGCAGTTTTGGCGGGATAGTCCACGAGCAGTACTTC.